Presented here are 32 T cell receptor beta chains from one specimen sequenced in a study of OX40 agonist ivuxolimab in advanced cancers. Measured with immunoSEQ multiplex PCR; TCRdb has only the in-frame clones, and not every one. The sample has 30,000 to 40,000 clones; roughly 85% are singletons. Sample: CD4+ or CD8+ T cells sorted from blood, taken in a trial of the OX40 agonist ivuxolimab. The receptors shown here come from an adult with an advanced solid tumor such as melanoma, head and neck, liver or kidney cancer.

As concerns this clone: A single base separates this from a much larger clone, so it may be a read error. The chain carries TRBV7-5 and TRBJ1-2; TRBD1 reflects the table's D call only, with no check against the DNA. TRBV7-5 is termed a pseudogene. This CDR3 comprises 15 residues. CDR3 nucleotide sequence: TGTGTCAGAAGCCCCACTGCCGGGACAAACTATGGCTACACCTTC. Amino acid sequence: CVRSPTAGTNYGYTF.

This CDR3 is CASSPNSNQPQHF. The CDR3, as DNA: TGTGCCAGCAGCCCTAATAGCAATCAGCCCCAGCATTTT. The J gene is TRBJ1-5, the V gene TRBV6-5; D is unresolved. V lost 6 bases and J lost 0, with 6 bases in between. The germline V gene encodes CDR1 MNHEY and CDR2 SVGAGI. There are 13 residues in the CDR3.

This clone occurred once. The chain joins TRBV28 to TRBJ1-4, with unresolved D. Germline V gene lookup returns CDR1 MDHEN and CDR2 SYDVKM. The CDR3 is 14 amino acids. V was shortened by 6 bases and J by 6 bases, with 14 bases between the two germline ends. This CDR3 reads CASSPSAEHEKLFF. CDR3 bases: TGTGCCAGCAGCCCGTCGGCCGAACATGAAAAACTGTTTTTT. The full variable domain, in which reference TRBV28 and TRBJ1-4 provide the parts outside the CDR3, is DVKVTQSSRYLVKRTGEKVFLECVQDMDHENMFWYRQDPGLGLRLIYFSYDVKMKEKGDIPEGYSVSREKKERFSLILESASTNQTSMYLCASSPSAEHEKLFFGSGTQLSVL.

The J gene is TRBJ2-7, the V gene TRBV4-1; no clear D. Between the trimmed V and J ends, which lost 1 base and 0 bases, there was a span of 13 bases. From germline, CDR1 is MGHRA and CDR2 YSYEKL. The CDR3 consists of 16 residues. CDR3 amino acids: CASSQVPAPFSYEQYF. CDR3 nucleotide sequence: TGCGCCAGCAGCCAAGTCCCAGCGCCCTTCTCCTACGAGCAGTACTTC.

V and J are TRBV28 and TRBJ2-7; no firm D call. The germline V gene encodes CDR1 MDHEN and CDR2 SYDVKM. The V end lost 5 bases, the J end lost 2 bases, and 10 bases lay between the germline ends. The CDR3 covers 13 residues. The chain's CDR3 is CASSTSNPYEQYF. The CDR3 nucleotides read TGTGCCAGCAGTACCTCCAATCCCTACGAGCAGTACTTC.

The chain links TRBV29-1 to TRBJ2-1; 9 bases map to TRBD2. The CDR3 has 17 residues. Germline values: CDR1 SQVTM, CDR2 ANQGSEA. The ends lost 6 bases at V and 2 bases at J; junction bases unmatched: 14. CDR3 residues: CSVVGGGASGAYNEQFF. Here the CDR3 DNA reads TGCAGCGTCGTGGGGGGTGGGGCTAGCGGGGCCTACAATGAGCAGTTCTTC.

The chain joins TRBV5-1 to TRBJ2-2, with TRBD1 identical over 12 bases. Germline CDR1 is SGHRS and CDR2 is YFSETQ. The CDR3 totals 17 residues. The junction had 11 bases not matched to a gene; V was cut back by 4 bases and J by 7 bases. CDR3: CASSTGDRGLFGGELFF. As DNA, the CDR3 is TGCGCCAGCAGCACCGGGGACAGGGGGCTTTTTGGCGGGGAGCTGTTTTTT.

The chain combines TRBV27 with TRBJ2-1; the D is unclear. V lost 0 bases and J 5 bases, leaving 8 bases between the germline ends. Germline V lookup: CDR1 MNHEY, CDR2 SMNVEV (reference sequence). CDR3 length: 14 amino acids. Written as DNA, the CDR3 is TGTGCCAGCAGTTTATCTCCGGTGAACAATGAGCAGTTCTTC. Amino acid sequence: CASSLSPVNNEQFF.

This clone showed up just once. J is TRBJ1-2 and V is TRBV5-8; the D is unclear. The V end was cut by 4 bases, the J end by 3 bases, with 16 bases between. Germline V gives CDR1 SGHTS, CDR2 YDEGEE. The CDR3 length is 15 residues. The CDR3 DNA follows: TGTGCCAGCAGCCTCCGGCTGAAGGGCGACTATGGCTACACCTTC. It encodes CASSLRLKGDYGYTF.

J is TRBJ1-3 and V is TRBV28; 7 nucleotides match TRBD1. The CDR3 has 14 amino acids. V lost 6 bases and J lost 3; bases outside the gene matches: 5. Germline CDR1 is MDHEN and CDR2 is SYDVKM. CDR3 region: CASRPGGLGNTIYF. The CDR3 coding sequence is TGTGCCAGCAGGCCAGGGGGGCTTGGAAACACCATATATTTT. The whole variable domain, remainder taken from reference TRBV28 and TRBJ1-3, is DVKVTQSSRYLVKRTGEKVFLECVQDMDHENMFWYRQDPGLGLRLIYFSYDVKMKEKGDIPEGYSVSREKKERFSLILESASTNQTSMYLCASRPGGLGNTIYFGEGSWLTVV.

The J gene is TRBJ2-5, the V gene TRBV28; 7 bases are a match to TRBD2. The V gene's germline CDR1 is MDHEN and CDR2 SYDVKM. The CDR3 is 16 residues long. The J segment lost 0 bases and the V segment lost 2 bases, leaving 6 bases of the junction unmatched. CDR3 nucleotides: TGTGCCAGCAGTTTAGCCCTGGCGGGGGACCAAGAGACCCAGTACTTC. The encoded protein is CASSLALAGDQETQYF.

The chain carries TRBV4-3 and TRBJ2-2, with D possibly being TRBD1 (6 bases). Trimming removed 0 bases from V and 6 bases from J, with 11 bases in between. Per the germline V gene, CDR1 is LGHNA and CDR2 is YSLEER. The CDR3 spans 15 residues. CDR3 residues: CASSQETGSPGELFF. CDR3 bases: TGCGCCAGCAGCCAAGAAACAGGGTCCCCCGGGGAGCTGTTTTTT.

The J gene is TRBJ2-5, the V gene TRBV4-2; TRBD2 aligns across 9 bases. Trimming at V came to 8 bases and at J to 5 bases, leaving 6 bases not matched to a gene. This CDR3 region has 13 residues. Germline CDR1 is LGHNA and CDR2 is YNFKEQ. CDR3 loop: CASRPSGGETQYF. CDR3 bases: TGTGCCAGCCGTCCCAGCGGGGGGGAGACCCAGTACTTC.

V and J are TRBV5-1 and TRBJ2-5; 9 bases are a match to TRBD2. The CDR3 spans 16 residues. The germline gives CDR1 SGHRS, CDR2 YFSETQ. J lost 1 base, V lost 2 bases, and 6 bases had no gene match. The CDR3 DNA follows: TGCGCCAGCAGCTTTAAAGGGCGGGAGGGCCAAGAGACCCAGTACTTC. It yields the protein CASSFKGREGQETQYF. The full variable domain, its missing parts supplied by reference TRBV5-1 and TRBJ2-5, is KAGVTQTPRYLIKTRGQQVTLSCSPISGHRSVSWYQQTPGQGLQFLFEYFSETQRNKGNFPGRFSGRQFSNSRSEMNVSTLELGDSALYLCASSFKGREGQETQYFGPGTRLLVL.

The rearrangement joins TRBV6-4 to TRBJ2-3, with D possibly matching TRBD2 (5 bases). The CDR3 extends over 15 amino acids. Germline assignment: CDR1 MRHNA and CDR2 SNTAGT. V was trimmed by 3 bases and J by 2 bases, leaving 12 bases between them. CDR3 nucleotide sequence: TGTGCCAGCAGTGATGACGGGGAAAACACAGATACGCAGTATTTT. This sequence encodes CASSDDGENTDTQYF.

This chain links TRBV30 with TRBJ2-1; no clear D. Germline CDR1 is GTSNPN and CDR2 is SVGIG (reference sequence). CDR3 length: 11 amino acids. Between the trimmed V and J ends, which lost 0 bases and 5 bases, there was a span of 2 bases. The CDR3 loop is CAWSVNNEQFF. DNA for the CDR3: TGTGCCTGGAGTGTAAACAATGAGCAGTTCTTC.

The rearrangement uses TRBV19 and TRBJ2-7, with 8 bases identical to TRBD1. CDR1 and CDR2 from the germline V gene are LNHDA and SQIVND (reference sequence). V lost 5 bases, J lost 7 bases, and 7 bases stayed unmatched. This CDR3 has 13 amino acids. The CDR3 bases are TGTGCCAGTAGTTTCGGACAGGGTGTTGAGCAGTACTTC. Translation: CASSFGQGVEQYF.

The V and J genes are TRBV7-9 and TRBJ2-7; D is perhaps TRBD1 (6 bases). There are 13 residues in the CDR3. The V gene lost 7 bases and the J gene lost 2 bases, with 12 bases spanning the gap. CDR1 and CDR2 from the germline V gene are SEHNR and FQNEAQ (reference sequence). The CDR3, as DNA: TGTGCCAGCACCCGGGACACAACCTACGAGCAGTACTTC. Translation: CASTRDTTYEQYF.

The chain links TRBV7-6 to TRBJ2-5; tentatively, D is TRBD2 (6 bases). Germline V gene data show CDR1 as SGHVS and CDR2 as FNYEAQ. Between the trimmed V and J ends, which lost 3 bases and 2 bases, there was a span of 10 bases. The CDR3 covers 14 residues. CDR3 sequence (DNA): TGTGCCAGCAGCTTCGATGCGGGACAAGAGACCCAGTACTTC. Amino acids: CASSFDAGQETQYF.

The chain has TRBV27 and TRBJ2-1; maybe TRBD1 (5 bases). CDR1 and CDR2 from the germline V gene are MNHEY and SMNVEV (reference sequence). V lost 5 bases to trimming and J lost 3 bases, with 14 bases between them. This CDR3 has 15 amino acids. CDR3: CASSPRVGNYNEQFF. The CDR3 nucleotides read TGTGCCAGCAGTCCCAGGGTAGGTAACTACAATGAGCAGTTCTTC.

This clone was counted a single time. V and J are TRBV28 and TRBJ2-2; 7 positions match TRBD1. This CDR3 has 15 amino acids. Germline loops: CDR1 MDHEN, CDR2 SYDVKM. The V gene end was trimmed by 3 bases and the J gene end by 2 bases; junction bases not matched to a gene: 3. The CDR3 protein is CASSFRDSNTGELFF. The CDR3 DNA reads TGTGCCAGCAGTTTCCGGGACAGCAACACCGGGGAGCTGTTTTTT.

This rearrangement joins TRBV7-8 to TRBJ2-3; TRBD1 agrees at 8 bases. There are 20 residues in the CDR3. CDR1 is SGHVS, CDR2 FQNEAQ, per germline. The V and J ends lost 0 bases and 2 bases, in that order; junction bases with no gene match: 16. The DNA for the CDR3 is TGTGCCAGCAGCTTAGCCAGATCAGGGGGCGTCCAGGGGAACACAGATACGCAGTATTTT. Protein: CASSLARSGGVQGNTDTQYF.

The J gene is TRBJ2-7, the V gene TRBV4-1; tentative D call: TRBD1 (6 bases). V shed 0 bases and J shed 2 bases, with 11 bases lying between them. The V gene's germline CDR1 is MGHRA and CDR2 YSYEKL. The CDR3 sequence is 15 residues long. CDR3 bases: TGCGCCAGCAGCCAAGAAGAGGGGGACCCCTACGAGCAGTACTTC. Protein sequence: CASSQEEGDPYEQYF.

CDR3 nucleotide sequence: TGTGCCAGCAGCCAAGATGGGACGAACACTGAAGCTTTCTTT. Translating it yields CASSQDGTNTEAFF. The V gene is TRBV4-2, the J gene TRBJ1-1; weak D call: TRBD1 (5 bases). V was shortened by 0 bases and J by 1 base, with 6 bases between the two germline ends. The CDR3 consists of 14 residues. Looked up from germline, CDR1 is LGHNA and CDR2 is YNFKEQ.

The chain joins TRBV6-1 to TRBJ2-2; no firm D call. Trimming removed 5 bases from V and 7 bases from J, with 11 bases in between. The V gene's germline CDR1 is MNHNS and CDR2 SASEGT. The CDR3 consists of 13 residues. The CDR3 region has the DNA TGTGCCAGCAGTCCCTCCCCAGTCGGGGAGCTGTTTTTT. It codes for CASSPSPVGELFF.

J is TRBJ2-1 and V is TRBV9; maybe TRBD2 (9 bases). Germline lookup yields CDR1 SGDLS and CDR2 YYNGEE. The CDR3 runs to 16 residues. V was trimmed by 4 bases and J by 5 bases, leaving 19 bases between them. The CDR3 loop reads CASSPGGGRAHNEQFF. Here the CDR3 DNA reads TGTGCCAGCAGCCCAGGGGGCGGGAGGGCCCACAATGAGCAGTTCTTC.

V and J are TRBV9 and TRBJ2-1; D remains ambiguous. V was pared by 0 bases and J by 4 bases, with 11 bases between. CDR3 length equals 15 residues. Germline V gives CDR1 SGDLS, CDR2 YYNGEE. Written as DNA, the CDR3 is TGTGCCAGCAGCGTAGAGTGGGTGGAATACAATGAGCAGTTCTTC. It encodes CASSVEWVEYNEQFF.

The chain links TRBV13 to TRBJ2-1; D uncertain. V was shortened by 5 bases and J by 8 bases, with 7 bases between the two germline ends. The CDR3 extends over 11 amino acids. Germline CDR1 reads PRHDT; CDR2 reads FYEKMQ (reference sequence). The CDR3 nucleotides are TGTGCCAGCAGCGGGTCTGATGAGCAGTTCTTC. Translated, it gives CASSGSDEQFF. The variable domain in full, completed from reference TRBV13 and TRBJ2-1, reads AAGVIQSPRHLIKEKRETATLKCYPIPRHDTVYWYQQGPGQDPQFLISFYEKMQSDKGSIPDRFSAQQFSDYHSELNMSSLELGDSALYFCASSGSDEQFFGPGTRLTVL.

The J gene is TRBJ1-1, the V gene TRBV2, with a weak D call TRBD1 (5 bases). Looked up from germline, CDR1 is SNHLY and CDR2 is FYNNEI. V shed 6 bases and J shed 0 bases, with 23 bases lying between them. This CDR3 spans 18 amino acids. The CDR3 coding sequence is TGTGCCAGCAGAGTACAGTCCGACAGATTACGGATGAACACTGAAGCTTTCTTT. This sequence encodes CASRVQSDRLRMNTEAFF.

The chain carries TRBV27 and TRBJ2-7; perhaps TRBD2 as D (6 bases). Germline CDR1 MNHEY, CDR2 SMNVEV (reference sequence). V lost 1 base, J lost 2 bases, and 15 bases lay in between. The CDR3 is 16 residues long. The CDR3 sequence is CASSLLSGTLAYEQYF. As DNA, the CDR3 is TGTGCCAGCAGTTTATTATCCGGGACTTTAGCCTACGAGCAGTACTTC.

For the CDR3, the DNA is TGCGCCAGCAGCCAAGAAGGCAGAGAAGAGACCCAGTACTTC. Translation gives CASSQEGREETQYF. This sequence joins TRBV4-1 and TRBJ2-5; D call uncertain. V was trimmed by 0 bases and J by 3 bases, leaving 8 bases between them. Germline V gene sequence: CDR1 MGHRA, CDR2 YSYEKL. This CDR3 has 14 residues.

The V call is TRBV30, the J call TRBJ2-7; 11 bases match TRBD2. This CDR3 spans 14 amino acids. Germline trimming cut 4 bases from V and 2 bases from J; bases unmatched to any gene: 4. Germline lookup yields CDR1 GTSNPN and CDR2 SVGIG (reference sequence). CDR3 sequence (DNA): TGTGCCTGGAAACTAGCGGGAGAAACCTACGAGCAGTACTTC. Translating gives CAWKLAGETYEQYF. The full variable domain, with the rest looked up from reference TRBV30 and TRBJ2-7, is SQTIHQWPATLVQPVGSPLSLECTVEGTSNPNLYWYRQAAGRGLQLLFYSVGIGQISSEVPQNLSASRPQDRQFILSSKKLLLSDSGFYLCAWKLAGETYEQYFGPGTRLTVT.